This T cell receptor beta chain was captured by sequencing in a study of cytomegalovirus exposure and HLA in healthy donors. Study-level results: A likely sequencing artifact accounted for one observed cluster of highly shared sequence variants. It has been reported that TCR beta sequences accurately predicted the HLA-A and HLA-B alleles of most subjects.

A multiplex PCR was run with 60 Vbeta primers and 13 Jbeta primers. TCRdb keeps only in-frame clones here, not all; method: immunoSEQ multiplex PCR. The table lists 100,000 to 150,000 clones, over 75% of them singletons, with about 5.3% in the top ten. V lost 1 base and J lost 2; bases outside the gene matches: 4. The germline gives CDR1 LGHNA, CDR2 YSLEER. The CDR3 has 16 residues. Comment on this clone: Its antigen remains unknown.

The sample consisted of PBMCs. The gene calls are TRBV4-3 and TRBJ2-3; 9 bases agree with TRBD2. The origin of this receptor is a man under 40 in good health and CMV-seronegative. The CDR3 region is CASSQVASGNTDTQYF. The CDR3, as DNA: TGCGCCAGCAGCCAAGTGGCTAGCGGGAACACAGATACGCAGTATTTT.